The entry that follows covers one T cell receptor beta chain sequence. What this receptor recognizes is not known. There are no base qualities to consult, and no much larger clone falls within one base. The sample belongs to a study of siplizumab effects on memory and regulatory T cells (dated by TCRdb to the late 2010s). Background on the whole study: The effect of the anti-CD2 antibody siplizumab on alloreactive T-cell subsets was examined in allogeneic mixed lymphocyte reactions constructed from human PBMCs.

Sorted unstimulated T cells, along with proliferating T cells recovered from mixed lymphocyte reactions, underwent TCRbeta CDR3 sequencing. Fresh whole blood from around 11 HLA-typed healthy donors was used to isolate PBMCs. Germline trimming: 5 bases from V, 2 bases from J; junction bases outside gene matches: 9. The germline V gene (reference sequence) gives CDR1 as MNHEY and CDR2 as SMNVEV. Its CDR3 holds 16 amino acids, cysteine through phenylalanine. Just CDR3 DNA is preserved here, 48 bases in frame from base 1. Libraries were prepared through the immunoSEQ multiplex PCR assay. The deep sequencing platform assayed roughly 10^5 TCR templates per sample. Genomic DNA extracted from sorted T cells was the material used for TCRbeta CDR3 sequencing. As for the original processing: Clonal analysis of TCRbeta CDR3 data was done in the R programming language. Unstimulated samples were compared with post-reaction CFSE-low samples to define alloreactive CD4+ and CD8+ clones. Regulatory or non-regulatory origin was assigned to alloreactive CD4+ clones by matching of sequences to sorted unstimulated Treg and non-Treg repertoires. In its TCRdb copy, this immuneACCESS table keeps in-frame sequences only and misses some clones. Where compared with another copy, unresolved V genes explain less than half of these, and the others have no known cause. V and J calls and clone size are those listed in that table; D and trimming were worked out from the DNA. The sample table records approximately 68,000 clones; less than 95% of these occur just once. The top ten hold approximately 29% of the sample.

Paper-wide results and their limitations: Greater diversity appeared to be present in unstimulated naive T cells than in memory T cells, and a substantial contribution to the alloresponse seemed to be made by naive cells. Of the alloreactive CD4+ clones that could be mapped, the Treg-derived share averaged about 67% with siplizumab compared with roughly 25% in control reactions. Siplizumab significantly lowered the cumulative frequency of alloreactive sequences that could be traced to unstimulated CD4+ memory T cells. Because sequences at frequencies below about 10^-5 were poorly captured, only a minor fraction of alloreactive clones could be mapped back to unstimulated subsets. The suppressive function of proliferating Tregs from siplizumab cultures was not functionally confirmed. A naive or memory phenotype could not be assigned to roughly 80-97% of proliferating CD4+ or CD8+ clones.

The sequence links TRBV27 to TRBJ2-7, and 10 bases in between align with TRBD1. The sequence derives from a human donor in good health. The sequenced sample consisted of CD8+ T cells sorted from blood. The CDR3 in this case is CASSVAGTGATYEQYF. In nucleotide form, the sequence is TGTGCCAGCAGTGTAGCCGGGACAGGGGCCACCTACGAGCAGTACTTC.